This TCR beta chain was found in a study of CDR3 diversity in severe acne (dated by TCRdb to between 2018 and 2021). From cysteine to phenylalanine, the CDR3 is 13 amino acids long. The DNA shown is the 39-base CDR3, in frame from base 1. From the germline V gene (reference sequence), CDR1 is SEHNR and CDR2 is FQNEAQ. V is reduced by 5 bases and J by 12 bases, leaving a spacing of 16 bases between them. Concerning this clonotype itself: The antigen this receptor binds is unknown. Within one base of it there is no much larger clone, and no base qualities were kept.

Preparation of the library involved PCR. Sequenced on an Illumina HiSeq 2000. Clones were called with MiXCR by TCRdb after fastp trimmed the public reads at Q25, and only in-frame beta chains were retained. Entries that share a CDR3 protein sequence are merged under the most common genes and DNA. Here the sample has fewer than 90,000 distinct CDR3 sequences; 45% to 65% occur a single time. Roughly an eighth of the sample rests with the top ten. The specimen sequenced was blood. The sequence links TRBV7-9 to TRBJ1-4, with the identity of the D gene unclear. This sequence was found in a male donor in good health, without acne. The nucleotide sequence reads TGTGCCAGCAGCACACATAACCTGGGAGAACTGTTTTTT. It translates as CASSTHNLGELFF.